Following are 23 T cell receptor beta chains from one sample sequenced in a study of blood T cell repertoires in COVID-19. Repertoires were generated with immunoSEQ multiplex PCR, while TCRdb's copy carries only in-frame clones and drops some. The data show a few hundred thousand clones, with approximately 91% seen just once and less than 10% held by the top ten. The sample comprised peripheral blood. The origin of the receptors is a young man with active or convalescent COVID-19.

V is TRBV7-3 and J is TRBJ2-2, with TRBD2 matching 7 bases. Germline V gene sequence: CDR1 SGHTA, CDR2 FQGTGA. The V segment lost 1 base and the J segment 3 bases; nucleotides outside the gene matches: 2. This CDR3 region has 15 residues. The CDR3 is CASSLSGGDTGELFF. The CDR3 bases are TGTGCCAGCAGCTTAAGCGGGGGAGACACCGGGGAGCTGTTTTTT.

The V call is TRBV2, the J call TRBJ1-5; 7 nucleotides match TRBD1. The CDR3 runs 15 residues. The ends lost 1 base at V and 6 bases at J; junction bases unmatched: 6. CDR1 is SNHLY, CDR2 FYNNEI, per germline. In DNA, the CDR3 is TGTGCCAGCAGTGAAGGACAGGGATTGGGTCAGCCCCAGCATTTT. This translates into CASSEGQGLGQPQHF.

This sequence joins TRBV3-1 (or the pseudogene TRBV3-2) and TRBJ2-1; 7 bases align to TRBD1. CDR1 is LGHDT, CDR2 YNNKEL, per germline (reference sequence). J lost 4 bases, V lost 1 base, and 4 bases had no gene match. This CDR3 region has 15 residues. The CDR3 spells CASSQVGQMYNEQFF. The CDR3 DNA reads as TGTGCCAGCAGCCAAGTGGGACAGATGTACAATGAGCAGTTCTTC.

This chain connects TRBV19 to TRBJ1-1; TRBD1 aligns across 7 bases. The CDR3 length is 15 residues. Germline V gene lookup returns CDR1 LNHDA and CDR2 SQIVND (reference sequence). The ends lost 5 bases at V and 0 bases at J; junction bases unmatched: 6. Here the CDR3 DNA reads TGTGCCAGTAGTCCCAGACAGGGTATGAACACTGAAGCTTTCTTT. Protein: CASSPRQGMNTEAFF.

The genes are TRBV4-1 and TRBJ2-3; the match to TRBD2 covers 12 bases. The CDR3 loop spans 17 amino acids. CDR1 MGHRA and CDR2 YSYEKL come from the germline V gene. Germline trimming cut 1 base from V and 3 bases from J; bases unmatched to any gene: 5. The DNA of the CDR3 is TGCGCCAGCAGCCAAGCCCTAGCGGGGGGGCCGACAGATACGCAGTATTTT. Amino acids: CASSQALAGGPTDTQYF.

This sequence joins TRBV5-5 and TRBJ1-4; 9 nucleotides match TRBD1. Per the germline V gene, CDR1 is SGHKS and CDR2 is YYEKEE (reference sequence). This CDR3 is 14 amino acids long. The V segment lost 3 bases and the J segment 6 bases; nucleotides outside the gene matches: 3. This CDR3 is CASSSQGADEKLFF. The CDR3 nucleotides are TGTGCCAGCAGCTCACAGGGGGCCGATGAAAAACTGTTTTTT.

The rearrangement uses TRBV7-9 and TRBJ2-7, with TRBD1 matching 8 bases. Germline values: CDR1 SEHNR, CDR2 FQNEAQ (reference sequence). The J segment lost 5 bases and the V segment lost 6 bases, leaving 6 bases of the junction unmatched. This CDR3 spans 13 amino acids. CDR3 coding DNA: TGTGCCAGCAGAATGGCAGGGGGCCACGAGCAGTACTTC. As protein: CASRMAGGHEQYF.

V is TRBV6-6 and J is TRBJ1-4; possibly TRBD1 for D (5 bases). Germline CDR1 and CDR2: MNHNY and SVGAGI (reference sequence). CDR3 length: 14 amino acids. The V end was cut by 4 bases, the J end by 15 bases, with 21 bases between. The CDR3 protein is CASSFLTVPPVVFF. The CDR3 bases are TGTGCCAGCAGTTTCTTGACAGTTCCCCCTGTTGTGTTTTTT.

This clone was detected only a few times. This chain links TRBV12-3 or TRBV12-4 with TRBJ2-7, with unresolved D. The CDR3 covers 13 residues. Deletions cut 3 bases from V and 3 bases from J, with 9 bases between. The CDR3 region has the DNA TGTGCCAGCAGTTTTCACAGATTCTACGAGCAGTACTTC. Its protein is CASSFHRFYEQYF.

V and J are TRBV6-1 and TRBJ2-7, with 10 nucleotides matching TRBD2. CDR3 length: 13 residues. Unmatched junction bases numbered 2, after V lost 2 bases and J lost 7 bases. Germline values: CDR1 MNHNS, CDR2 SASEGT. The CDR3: CASSESLAGEQYF. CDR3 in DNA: TGTGCCAGCAGTGAATCACTAGCGGGGGAGCAGTACTTC.

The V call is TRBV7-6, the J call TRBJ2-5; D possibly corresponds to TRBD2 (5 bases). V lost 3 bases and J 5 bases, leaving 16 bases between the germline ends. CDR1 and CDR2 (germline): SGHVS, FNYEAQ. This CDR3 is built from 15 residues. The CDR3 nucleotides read TGTGCCAGCAGCTTTTCTATTGTAGCGATTGAGACCCAGTACTTC. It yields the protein CASSFSIVAIETQYF.

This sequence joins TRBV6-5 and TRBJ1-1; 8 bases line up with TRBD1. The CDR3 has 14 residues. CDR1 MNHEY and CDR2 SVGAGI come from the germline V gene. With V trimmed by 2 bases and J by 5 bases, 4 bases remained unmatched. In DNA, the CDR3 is TGTGCCAGCAGTTACGGCAGGGGGCTTACTGAAGCTTTCTTT. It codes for CASSYGRGLTEAFF.

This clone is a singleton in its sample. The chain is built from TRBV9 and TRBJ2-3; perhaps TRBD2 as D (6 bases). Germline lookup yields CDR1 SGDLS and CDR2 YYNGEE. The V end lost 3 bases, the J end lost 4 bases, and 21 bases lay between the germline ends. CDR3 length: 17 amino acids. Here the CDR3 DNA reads TGTGCCAGCAGCGGAGGCGATGGGCGGGGAGCATCAGATACGCAGTATTTT. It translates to CASSGGDGRGASDTQYF.

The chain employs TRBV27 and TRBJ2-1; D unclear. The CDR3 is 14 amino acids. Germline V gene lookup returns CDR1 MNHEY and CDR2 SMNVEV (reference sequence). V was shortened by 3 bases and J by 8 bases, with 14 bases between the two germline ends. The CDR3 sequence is CASSLNYVIDEQFF. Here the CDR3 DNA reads TGTGCCAGCAGTTTGAATTATGTTATAGATGAGCAGTTCTTC.

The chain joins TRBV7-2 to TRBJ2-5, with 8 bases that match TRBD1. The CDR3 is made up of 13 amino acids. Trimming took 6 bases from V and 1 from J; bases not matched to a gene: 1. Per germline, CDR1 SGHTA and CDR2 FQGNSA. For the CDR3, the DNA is TGTGCCAGCAGAGGGACAGGCCAAGAGACCCAGTACTTC. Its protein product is CASRGTGQETQYF.

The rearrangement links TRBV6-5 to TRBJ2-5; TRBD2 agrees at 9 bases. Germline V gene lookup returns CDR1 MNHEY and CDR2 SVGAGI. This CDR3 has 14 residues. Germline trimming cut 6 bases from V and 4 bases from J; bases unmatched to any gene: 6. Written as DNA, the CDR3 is TGTGCCAGCAGCTATAGCGGGGGTGGAGAGACCCAGTACTTC. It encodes CASSYSGGGETQYF.

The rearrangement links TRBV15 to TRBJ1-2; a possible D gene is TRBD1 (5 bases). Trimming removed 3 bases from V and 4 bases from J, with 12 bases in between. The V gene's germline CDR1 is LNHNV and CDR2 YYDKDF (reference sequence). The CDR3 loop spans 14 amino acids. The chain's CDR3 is CATSRTREGYGYTF. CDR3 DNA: TGTGCCACCAGCAGGACCAGGGAAGGCTATGGCTACACCTTC.

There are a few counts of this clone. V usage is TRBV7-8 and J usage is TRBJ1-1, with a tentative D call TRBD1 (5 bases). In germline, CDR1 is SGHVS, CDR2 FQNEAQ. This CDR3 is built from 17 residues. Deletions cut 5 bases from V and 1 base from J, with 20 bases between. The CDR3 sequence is CASSPPFRQRKNTEAFF. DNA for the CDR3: TGTGCCAGCAGCCCCCCCTTTCGACAGAGAAAGAACACTGAAGCTTTCTTT.

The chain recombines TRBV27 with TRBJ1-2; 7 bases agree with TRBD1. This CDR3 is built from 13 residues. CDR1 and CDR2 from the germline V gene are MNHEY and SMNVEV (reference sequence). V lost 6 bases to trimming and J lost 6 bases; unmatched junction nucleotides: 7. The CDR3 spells CASRKKQGNGYTF. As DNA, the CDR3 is TGTGCCAGCAGGAAAAAACAGGGGAATGGCTACACCTTC.

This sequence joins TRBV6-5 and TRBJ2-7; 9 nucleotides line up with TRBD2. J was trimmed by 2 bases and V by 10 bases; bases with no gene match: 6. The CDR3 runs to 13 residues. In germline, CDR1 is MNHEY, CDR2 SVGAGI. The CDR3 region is CANGRLAAYEQYF. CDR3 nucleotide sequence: TGTGCCAACGGGAGACTAGCGGCCTACGAGCAGTACTTC.

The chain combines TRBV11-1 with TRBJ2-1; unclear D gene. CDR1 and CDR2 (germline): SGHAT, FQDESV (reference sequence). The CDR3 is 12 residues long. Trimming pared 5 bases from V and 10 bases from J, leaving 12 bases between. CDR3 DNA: TGTGCCAGCAGCGGCGAAGACATGGAGCAGTTCTTC. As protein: CASSGEDMEQFF. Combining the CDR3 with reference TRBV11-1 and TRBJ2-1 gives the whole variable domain EAEVAQSPRYKITEKSQAVAFWCDPISGHATLYWYRQILGQGPELLVQFQDESVVDDSQLPKDRFSAERLKGVDSTLKIQPAELGDSAMYLCASSGEDMEQFFGPGTRLTVL.

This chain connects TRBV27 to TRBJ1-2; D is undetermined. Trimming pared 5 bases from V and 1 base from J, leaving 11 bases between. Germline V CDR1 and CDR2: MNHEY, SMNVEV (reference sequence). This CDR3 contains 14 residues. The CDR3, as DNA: TGTGCCAGCAGTCCCTTCGGGATTAACTATGGCTACACCTTC. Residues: CASSPFGINYGYTF.

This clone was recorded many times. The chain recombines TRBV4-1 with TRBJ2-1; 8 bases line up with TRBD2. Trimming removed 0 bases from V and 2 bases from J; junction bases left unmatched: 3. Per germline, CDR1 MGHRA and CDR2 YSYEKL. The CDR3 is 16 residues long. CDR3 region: CASSQDTGGAYNEQFF. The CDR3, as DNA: TGCGCCAGCAGCCAAGATACGGGGGGGGCCTACAATGAGCAGTTCTTC.